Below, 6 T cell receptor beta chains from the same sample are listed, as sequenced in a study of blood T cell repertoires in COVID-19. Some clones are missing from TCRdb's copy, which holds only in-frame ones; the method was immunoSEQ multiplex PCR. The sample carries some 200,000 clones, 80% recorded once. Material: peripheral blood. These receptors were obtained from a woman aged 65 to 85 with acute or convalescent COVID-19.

CDR3 nucleotides: TGTGCCAGCAGTTTATTTAGCAACCCGGAGACGCAGTATTTT. It codes for CASSLFSNPETQYF. The chain has TRBV27 and TRBJ2-3, with D uncertain. The CDR3 totals 14 residues. CDR1 and CDR2 (germline): MNHEY, SMNVEV (reference sequence). V was cut by 1 base and J by 9 bases, with 14 bases left in between.

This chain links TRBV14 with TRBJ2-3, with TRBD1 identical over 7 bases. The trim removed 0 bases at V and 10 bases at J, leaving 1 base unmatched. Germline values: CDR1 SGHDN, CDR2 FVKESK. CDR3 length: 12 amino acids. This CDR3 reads CASSQDQGAQYF. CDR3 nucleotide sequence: TGTGCCAGCAGCCAAGATCAGGGGGCGCAGTATTTT.

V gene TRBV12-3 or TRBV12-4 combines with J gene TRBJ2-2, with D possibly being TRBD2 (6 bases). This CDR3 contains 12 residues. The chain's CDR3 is CGGRRGAGELFF. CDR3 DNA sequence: TGTGGGGGGAGGCGAGGCGCCGGGGAGCTGTTTTTT.

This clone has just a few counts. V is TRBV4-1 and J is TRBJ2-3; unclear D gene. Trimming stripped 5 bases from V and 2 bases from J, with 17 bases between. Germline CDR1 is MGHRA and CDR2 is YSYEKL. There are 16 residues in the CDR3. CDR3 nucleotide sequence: TGCGCCAGCAGCTCGTCAGATCTAGGATTCACAGATACGCAGTATTTT. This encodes CASSSSDLGFTDTQYF.

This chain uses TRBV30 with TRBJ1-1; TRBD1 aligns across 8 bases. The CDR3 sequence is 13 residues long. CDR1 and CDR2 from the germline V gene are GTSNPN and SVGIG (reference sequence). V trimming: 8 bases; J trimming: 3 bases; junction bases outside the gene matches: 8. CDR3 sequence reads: CARAGGEDTEAFF. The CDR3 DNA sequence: TGTGCCAGAGCAGGGGGCGAGGACACTGAAGCTTTCTTT.

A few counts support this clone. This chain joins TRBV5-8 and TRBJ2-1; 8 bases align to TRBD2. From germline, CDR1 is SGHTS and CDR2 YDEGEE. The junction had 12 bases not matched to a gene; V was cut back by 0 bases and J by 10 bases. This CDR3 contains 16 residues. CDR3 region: CASSLDTGGLNREQFF. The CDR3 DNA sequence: TGTGCCAGCAGCTTGGATACGGGGGGGCTAAACAGAGAGCAGTTCTTC.